The rows below give T cell receptor beta chains drawn from one sample of a study of T cells in tumors after PD-1 blockade. TCRdb's copy holds only in-frame clones and misses some; the assay was immunoSEQ multiplex PCR. The repertoire holds about 10,000 clones, with over 50% as singletons. Sequences were derived from tumor tissue, sampled after anti-PD-1 treatment. These receptors came from a human donor with basal cell carcinoma. The CDR3 runs from the conserved cysteine through the conserved F or W. D genes are given only for firm matches. Size tells how often a clone was seen (once, few, many) or the class of an expanded clone, and some rows leave it out.

cdr3_aa: CASSQPGQGGEQFF
cdr3_nt: TGTGCCAGCAGCCAACCAGGACAGGGTGGCGAGCAGTTCTTC
v_call: TRBV4-2
clone_size: NA
d_call: TRBD1
j_call: TRBJ2-1
cdr3_length: 14

cdr3_aa: CASSPPWGPPQASIYGYTF
cdr3_nt: TGTGCCAGCAGCCCTCCATGGGGGCCCCCCCAGGCCTCGATTTATGGCTACACCTTC
v_call: TRBV21-1
clone_size: once
d_call: NA
j_call: TRBJ1-2
cdr3_length: 19

cdr3_aa: CASSRAGTYGYTF
cdr3_nt: TGTGCCAGCAGCAGAGCCGGGACTTATGGCTACACCTTC
v_call: TRBV6-5
clone_size: few
d_call: NA
j_call: TRBJ1-2
cdr3_length: 13

cdr3_aa: CASSQQLGTATNTEAFF
cdr3_nt: TGCGCCAGCAGCCAACAGTTGGGGACAGCAACAAACACTGAAGCTTTCTTT
v_call: TRBV4-3
clone_size: NA
d_call: TRBD1
j_call: TRBJ1-1
cdr3_length: 17

cdr3_aa: CASSVGGRELFF
cdr3_nt: TGTGCCAGTAGTGTGGGAGGCCGGGAGCTGTTTTTT
v_call: TRBV19
clone_size: NA
d_call: NA
j_call: TRBJ2-2
cdr3_length: 12

cdr3_aa: CASSTARGGTEAFF
cdr3_nt: TGTGCCAGCAGCACCGCCCGGGGAGGTACTGAAGCTTTCTTT
v_call: TRBV7-9
clone_size: few
d_call: NA
j_call: TRBJ1-1
cdr3_length: 14

cdr3_aa: CASSQGGPLHF
cdr3_nt: TGTGCCAGCAGCCAAGGGGGCCCCCTCCACTTT
v_call: TRBV3-1/TRBV3-2
clone_size: NA
d_call: NA
j_call: TRBJ1-6
cdr3_length: 11

cdr3_aa: CASSSLWSSDF
cdr3_nt: TGTGCCAGCAGTTCCCTCTGGAGTAGCGACTTC
v_call: TRBV12-3/TRBV12-4
clone_size: NA
d_call: NA
j_call: TRBJ2-4
cdr3_length: 11

cdr3_aa: CASSLGGISTDTQYF
cdr3_nt: TGTGCCAGCAGCTTAGGGGGTATCAGCACAGATACGCAGTATTTT
v_call: TRBV7-6
clone_size: NA
d_call: NA
j_call: TRBJ2-3
cdr3_length: 15

cdr3_aa: CASSYGVAGGQYF
cdr3_nt: TGTGCCAGCAGTTACGGTGTAGCGGGTGGGCAGTATTTT
v_call: TRBV6-2/TRBV6-3
clone_size: few
d_call: TRBD2
j_call: TRBJ2-3
cdr3_length: 13

cdr3_aa: CASSTQGAGGNTIYF
cdr3_nt: TGTGCCAGCAGCACTCAGGGGGCTGGGGGAAACACCATATATTTT
v_call: TRBV5-4
clone_size: NA
d_call: TRBD1
j_call: TRBJ1-3
cdr3_length: 15

cdr3_aa: CASSLPLYEQYF
cdr3_nt: TGTGCCAGCAGCTTGCCGCTCTACGAGCAGTACTTC
v_call: TRBV7-9
clone_size: few
d_call: NA
j_call: TRBJ2-7
cdr3_length: 12

cdr3_aa: CASSFDPQSDTIYF
cdr3_nt: TGTGCCAGCAGCTTCGACCCGCAATCGGACACCATATATTTT
v_call: TRBV11-3
clone_size: medium-sized
d_call: NA
j_call: TRBJ1-3
cdr3_length: 14

cdr3_aa: CASSQSGSGRGYYGYTF
cdr3_nt: TGCGCCAGCAGCCAATCTGGGTCTGGCAGGGGATACTATGGCTACACCTTC
v_call: TRBV4-1
clone_size: few
d_call: NA
j_call: TRBJ1-2
cdr3_length: 17

cdr3_aa: CASPLWEGRTGELFF
cdr3_nt: TGTGCCAGCCCCTTGTGGGAGGGAAGAACCGGGGAGCTGTTTTTT
v_call: TRBV7-2
clone_size: few
d_call: TRBD2
j_call: TRBJ2-2
cdr3_length: 15

cdr3_aa: CSADRHNEQFF
cdr3_nt: TGCAGCGCGGACAGACACAATGAGCAGTTCTTC
v_call: TRBV29-1
clone_size: NA
d_call: NA
j_call: TRBJ2-1
cdr3_length: 11

cdr3_aa: CASSRTSGRAADNEQFF
cdr3_nt: TGTGCCAGCAGCAGGACTAGCGGGAGGGCCGCGGACAATGAGCAGTTCTTC
v_call: TRBV7-2
clone_size: NA
d_call: TRBD2
j_call: TRBJ2-1
cdr3_length: 17

cdr3_aa: CAWSVRRANTGELFF
cdr3_nt: TGTGCCTGGAGTGTACGCAGGGCGAACACCGGGGAGCTGTTTTTT
v_call: TRBV30
clone_size: NA
d_call: NA
j_call: TRBJ2-2
cdr3_length: 15

cdr3_aa: CASSYSPGYGNTIYF
cdr3_nt: TGTGCCAGCAGTTACTCCCCGGGATATGGAAACACCATATATTTT
v_call: TRBV6-5
clone_size: NA
d_call: NA
j_call: TRBJ1-3
cdr3_length: 15

cdr3_aa: CASSPPGGGNTEAFF
cdr3_nt: TGTGCCAGCAGCCCCCCGGGGGGAGGGAACACTGAAGCTTTCTTT
v_call: TRBV5-4
clone_size: NA
d_call: NA
j_call: TRBJ1-1
cdr3_length: 15

cdr3_aa: CSASPQTVAFF
cdr3_nt: TGCAGTGCTAGTCCCCAGACCGTGGCTTTCTTT
v_call: TRBV20-1
clone_size: few
d_call: NA
j_call: TRBJ1-1
cdr3_length: 11

cdr3_aa: CASSRGQGSGEQYF
cdr3_nt: TGTGCCAGCAGCAGGGGACAGGGGTCGGGCGAGCAGTACTTC
v_call: TRBV28
clone_size: NA
d_call: TRBD1
j_call: TRBJ2-7
cdr3_length: 14